Each of the 32 T cell receptor beta chains below was sequenced from the same sample in a study of T cell responses to AZD1222 COVID-19 vaccine. This table comes from immunoSEQ multiplex PCR, and its TCRdb copy is limited to in-frame clones, with some not included. The sample contains about 140,000 clones, approximately 85% of which appear only once. The material was peripheral blood, obtained 28 days after the second dose of the MenACWY control vaccine. These receptors all come from an adult who received the MenACWY meningococcal vaccine as a control.

This chain uses TRBV9 with TRBJ1-1, with no clear D. This CDR3 contains 16 residues. Germline V gene lookup returns CDR1 SGDLS and CDR2 YYNGEE. V was clipped by 3 bases and J by 1 base, with 16 bases between them. CDR3 region: CASSGLSRTGNTEAFF. DNA of the CDR3: TGTGCCAGCAGCGGCCTCTCCCGGACGGGGAACACTGAAGCTTTCTTT.

This clone was seen a single time. This rearrangement joins TRBV11-3 to TRBJ1-1; D uncertain. The CDR3 runs to 13 residues. V was cut by 5 bases and J by 1 base, with 8 bases left in between. The germline CDR1 and CDR2 sequences are SGHNT and YENEEA. The CDR3 sequence is CASSITRNTEAFF. As DNA, the CDR3 is TGTGCCAGCAGCATCACACGGAACACTGAAGCTTTCTTT.

The chain couples TRBV29-1 to TRBJ2-7, with D perhaps TRBD1 or TRBD2 (5 bases each). Germline V gene lookup returns CDR1 SQVTM and CDR2 ANQGSEA. The V end was cut by 2 bases, the J end by 4 bases, with 9 bases between. The CDR3 is made up of 12 amino acids. The CDR3 DNA sequence: TGCAGCGTTGAAACGGGACCTTACGAGCAGTACTTC. It codes for CSVETGPYEQYF.

V is TRBV7-2 and J is TRBJ1-3; no reliable D call. The CDR3 runs to 13 residues. The germline V gene encodes CDR1 SGHTA and CDR2 FQGNSA. V dropped 0 bases and J dropped 3 bases, with 3 bases sitting between them. The CDR3 region is CASSLASGNTIYF. The CDR3 DNA reads as TGTGCCAGCAGCTTAGCCAGTGGAAACACCATATATTTT.

The chain links TRBV5-1 to TRBJ1-1; D unresolved. The CDR3 has 13 amino acids. V was shortened by 2 bases and J by 5 bases, with 10 bases between the two germline ends. Germline values: CDR1 SGHRS, CDR2 YFSETQ. The DNA of the CDR3 is TGCGCCAGCAGCTTTCGAATAGGGACTGAAGCTTTCTTT. Its protein is CASSFRIGTEAFF.

Here the CDR3 DNA reads TGTGCCAGCACCCGGGGACAGGGGGCGGCAGATACGCAGTATTTT. This gives the protein CASTRGQGAADTQYF. V gene TRBV6-5 combines with J gene TRBJ2-3; 12 nucleotides match TRBD1. The V and J ends lost 7 bases and 4 bases, in that order; junction bases with no gene match: 6. CDR3 length: 15 amino acids. Germline V gene lookup returns CDR1 MNHEY and CDR2 SVGAGI.

This clone was seen only once. The genes are TRBV4-3 and TRBJ2-3, with D perhaps being TRBD1 or TRBD2 (6 bases each). The V end was cut by 0 bases, the J end by 4 bases, with 14 bases between. This CDR3 has 16 amino acids. Germline V gene sequence: CDR1 LGHNA, CDR2 YSLEER. CDR3 protein: CASSQEVRGGPDTQYF. As DNA, the CDR3 is TGCGCCAGCAGCCAAGAAGTGAGAGGGGGGCCAGATACGCAGTATTTT.

V gene TRBV5-1 combines with J gene TRBJ1-4; D gene ambiguous. V was cut by 5 bases and J by 8 bases, with 16 bases left in between. The CDR3 loop spans 14 amino acids. CDR1 is SGHRS, CDR2 YFSETQ, per germline. CDR3 sequence reads: CASRSQDAAEKLFF. The DNA of the CDR3 is TGCGCCAGCAGGAGCCAAGATGCTGCGGAAAAACTGTTTTTT.

The rearrangement links TRBV6-6 to TRBJ2-7; D may be TRBD2 (5 bases). CDR3 length: 12 residues. Germline CDR1 reads MNHNY; CDR2 reads SVGAGI (reference sequence). V lost 6 bases, J lost 4 bases, and 10 bases lay in between. The CDR3 here is CASRSAGYEQYF. The CDR3 DNA is TGTGCCAGCAGATCGGCGGGTTACGAGCAGTACTTC.

The genes are TRBV15 and TRBJ1-1, with a weak D call TRBD1 (5 bases). The CDR3 totals 14 residues. Germline V gene lookup returns CDR1 LNHNV and CDR2 YYDKDF (reference sequence). V was shortened by 7 bases and J by 5 bases, with 17 bases between the two germline ends. The CDR3 sequence is CATTSTRSGTEAFF. The CDR3 coding sequence is TGTGCCACCACCTCAACTCGTTCAGGGACTGAAGCTTTCTTT.

The rearrangement joins TRBV2 to TRBJ1-4; TRBD1 aligns across 9 bases. CDR1 and CDR2 (germline): SNHLY, FYNNEI. Losses at the gene ends were 5 bases for V and 5 bases for J; bases not matched to a gene: 3. This CDR3 comprises 14 residues. The CDR3 sequence: CASSRQGGNEKLFF. CDR3 coding DNA: TGTGCCAGCAGTAGACAGGGGGGGAATGAAAAACTGTTTTTT.

The chain employs TRBV19 and TRBJ1-1; TRBD1 agrees at 7 bases. The CDR3 has 14 residues. Trimming at V came to 6 bases and at J to 4 bases, leaving 8 bases not matched to a gene. Germline CDR1 LNHDA, CDR2 SQIVND (reference sequence). CDR3 bases: TGTGCCAGTAGCCCCAGACAGGGAAGCACTGAAGCTTTCTTT. Translating it yields CASSPRQGSTEAFF.

The chain couples TRBV7-8 to TRBJ2-3, with a possible D match to TRBD2 (6 bases). Germline V gives CDR1 SGHVS, CDR2 FQNEAQ. With 3 bases removed from V and 2 bases from J, the gap between germline ends came to 12 bases. This CDR3 is 15 amino acids long. CDR3 residues: CASSLAGSITDTQYF. The DNA of the CDR3 is TGTGCCAGCAGCTTGGCGGGGTCCATCACAGATACGCAGTATTTT.

This chain uses TRBV19 with TRBJ2-1, with D perhaps assigned TRBD1 or TRBD2 (5 bases each). CDR1 is LNHDA and CDR2 is SQIVND in the germline V gene (reference sequence). There are 17 residues in the CDR3. V shed 5 bases and J shed 6 bases, with 23 bases lying between them. CDR3 amino acids: CASSPTLWGPKGNEQFF. DNA of the CDR3: TGTGCCAGTAGTCCAACCCTGTGGGGACCAAAGGGCAATGAGCAGTTCTTC.

This rearrangement joins TRBV6-5 to TRBJ2-2; TRBD1 might be the D (5 bases). Germline CDR1 MNHEY, CDR2 SVGAGI. V lost 4 bases, J lost 1 base, and 13 bases lay in between. The CDR3 extends over 16 amino acids. As DNA, the CDR3 is TGTGCCAGCAGTTTCTTTGCCGACAGGAACACCGGGGAGCTGTTTTTT. Translation: CASSFFADRNTGELFF.

The rearrangement links TRBV7-2 to TRBJ2-1; 8 nucleotides line up with TRBD2. Germline V lookup: CDR1 SGHTA, CDR2 FQGNSA. This CDR3 comprises 14 residues. Germline trimming cut 0 bases from V and 6 bases from J; bases unmatched to any gene: 1. The CDR3 here is CASSLAGLGNEQFF. In DNA, the CDR3 is TGTGCCAGCAGCTTAGCGGGACTAGGCAATGAGCAGTTCTTC.

This clone was counted a few times. The chain employs TRBV4-3 and TRBJ1-2; maybe TRBD1 (6 bases). Looked up from germline, CDR1 is LGHNA and CDR2 is YSLEER. The CDR3 covers 15 residues. V lost 1 base and J 7 bases, leaving 16 bases between the germline ends. DNA for the CDR3: TGCGCCAGCAGCCAAGGGGTCAGGGGAGCTCGTGGCTACACCTTC. It yields the protein CASSQGVRGARGYTF.

The chain has TRBV19 and TRBJ1-2; 10 bases match TRBD1. This CDR3 has 15 residues. V lost 4 bases, J lost 2 bases, and 4 bases stayed unmatched. The germline V gene encodes CDR1 LNHDA and CDR2 SQIVND (reference sequence). CDR3: CASSTWDRGNYGYTF. In nucleotides, the CDR3 is TGTGCCAGTAGTACTTGGGACAGGGGAAACTATGGCTACACCTTC.

The gene calls are TRBV19 and TRBJ2-2; 12 bases agree with TRBD2. This CDR3 has 17 residues. CDR1 is LNHDA, CDR2 SQIVND, per germline (reference sequence). Trimming at V came to 3 bases and at J to 1 base, leaving 3 bases not matched to a gene. As DNA, the CDR3 is TGTGCCAGTAGTATGAGACTAGCGGGGGAGAACACCGGGGAGCTGTTTTTT. Protein sequence: CASSMRLAGENTGELFF.

Only one count was recorded for this clone. DNA for the CDR3: TGTGCCAGCAGTCTACAGGTTTATGGCTACACCTTC. It codes for CASSLQVYGYTF. The chain links TRBV7-2 to TRBJ1-2; tentative D call: TRBD1 (5 bases). There are 12 residues in the CDR3. CDR1 SGHTA and CDR2 FQGNSA come from the germline V gene. Trimming took off 6 bases at V and 5 bases at J, with 10 bases between the two ends.

The V gene is TRBV5-5, the J gene TRBJ2-2; the D gene is possibly TRBD2 (5 bases). Between the trimmed V and J ends, which lost 7 bases and 3 bases, there was a span of 16 bases. Germline V gives CDR1 SGHKS, CDR2 YYEKEE (reference sequence). The CDR3 runs to 15 residues. DNA of the CDR3: TGTGCCAGCGCCGCAACGGGGTCCGACACCGGGGAGCTGTTTTTT. Its protein is CASAATGSDTGELFF.

The J gene is TRBJ1-2, the V gene TRBV28; D is ambiguous. Looked up from germline, CDR1 is MDHEN and CDR2 is SYDVKM. The CDR3 extends over 12 amino acids. The ends were cut back, 4 bases at V and 2 bases at J, with 5 bases in the middle. The CDR3 reads CASSSPNYGYTF. The CDR3 DNA reads as TGTGCCAGCAGTTCACCGAACTATGGCTACACCTTC.

This clone is a singleton in its sample. The V and J genes are TRBV4-2 and TRBJ2-6; 7 positions match TRBD1. The trim removed 4 bases at V and 1 base at J, leaving 7 bases unmatched. Germline V lookup: CDR1 LGHNA, CDR2 YNFKEQ. There are 17 residues in the CDR3. The chain's CDR3 is CASSPRGWASGANVLTF. The CDR3 DNA reads TGTGCCAGCAGCCCCAGGGGGTGGGCGTCTGGGGCCAACGTCCTGACTTTC.

This chain links TRBV19 with TRBJ2-2, with 8 nucleotides matching TRBD2. J gave up 6 bases and V 5 bases, and 5 bases lay outside the gene matches. This CDR3 is 14 amino acids long. CDR1 LNHDA and CDR2 SQIVND come from the germline V gene (reference sequence). As DNA, the CDR3 is TGTGCCAGTAGTGGAGCGGGAGTTGCCGGGGAGCTGTTTTTT. Translating it yields CASSGAGVAGELFF.

This sequence joins TRBV19 and TRBJ1-5; 7 nucleotides agree with TRBD1. This CDR3 comprises 16 residues. CDR1 LNHDA and CDR2 SQIVND come from the germline V gene (reference sequence). With V trimmed by 7 bases and J by 4 bases, 13 bases remained unmatched. CDR3 sequence reads: CASTNLDRVGNQPQHF. The DNA for the CDR3 is TGTGCCAGTACAAATCTAGACAGGGTGGGTAATCAGCCCCAGCATTTT.

The chain recombines TRBV27 with TRBJ1-2, with D maybe TRBD1 (6 bases). The V gene's germline CDR1 is MNHEY and CDR2 SMNVEV (reference sequence). The CDR3 covers 12 residues. The V gene lost 5 bases and the J gene lost 4 bases, with 8 bases spanning the gap. The CDR3 DNA reads TGTGCCAGCAGTCCGACAGGCTATGGCTACACCTTC. Its translation is CASSPTGYGYTF.

The gene calls are TRBV7-8 and TRBJ1-3, with D perhaps matching TRBD1 (5 bases). Germline V gives CDR1 SGHVS, CDR2 FQNEAQ. Trimming left V 4 bases short and J 0 bases short, with 13 bases between. The CDR3 consists of 16 residues. CDR3 bases: TGTGCCAGCAGCTCCCAGGGACGCCCCTCTGGAAACACCATATATTTT. Amino acid sequence: CASSSQGRPSGNTIYF.

Comment on this clone: The DNA is left out, because the CDR3 cannot be placed on it with certainty; the CDR3 is given as TCRdb lists it. The chain joins TRBV6-2 or TRBV6-3 to TRBJ2-5; the table's D call, TRBD2, has no DNA check behind it. Germline values: CDR1 MNHEY, CDR2 SVGEGT. Inclusive of both ends, the CDR3 amounts to 13 amino acids. This CDR3 reads CASSSVGTGTLYF.

CDR3 coding DNA: TGTGCCAGCCCCAAGGGTACGGCTGAAGCTTTCTTT. Amino acid sequence: CASPKGTAEAFF. V usage is TRBV2 and J usage is TRBJ1-1; D is unresolved. The CDR3 has 12 residues. The ends were cut back, 8 bases at V and 6 bases at J, with 13 bases in the middle. Germline V gives CDR1 SNHLY, CDR2 FYNNEI.

The V and J genes are TRBV6-5 and TRBJ2-3; TRBD1 agrees at 7 bases. There are 15 residues in the CDR3. CDR1 and CDR2 from the germline V gene are MNHEY and SVGAGI. Losses at the gene ends were 2 bases for V and 2 bases for J; bases not matched to a gene: 4. The CDR3 bases are TGTGCCAGCAGTTACGGGACAGAGATCACAGATACGCAGTATTTT. Protein product: CASSYGTEITDTQYF.

In its sample, this clone was seen once. This chain links TRBV24-1 with TRBJ1-5; 8 bases map to TRBD1. The CDR3 loop spans 16 amino acids. V was clipped by 5 bases and J by 5 bases; unmatched bases: 10. The V gene's germline CDR1 is KGHDR and CDR2 SFDVKD. As DNA, the CDR3 is TGTGCCACCAGTGCCAACGACAGGGGTTATGATCAGCCCCAGCATTTT. It is translated as CATSANDRGYDQPQHF.

The CDR3 sequence is CASNRPSNNEQFF. The CDR3 coding sequence is TGTGCCAGCAACCGTCCTAGTAACAATGAGCAGTTCTTC. The V call is TRBV7-2, the J call TRBJ2-1; D is undetermined. The germline V gene has CDR1 SGHTA and CDR2 FQGNSA. The CDR3 has 13 amino acids. The V and J ends lost 7 bases and 5 bases respectively, with 12 bases between them.